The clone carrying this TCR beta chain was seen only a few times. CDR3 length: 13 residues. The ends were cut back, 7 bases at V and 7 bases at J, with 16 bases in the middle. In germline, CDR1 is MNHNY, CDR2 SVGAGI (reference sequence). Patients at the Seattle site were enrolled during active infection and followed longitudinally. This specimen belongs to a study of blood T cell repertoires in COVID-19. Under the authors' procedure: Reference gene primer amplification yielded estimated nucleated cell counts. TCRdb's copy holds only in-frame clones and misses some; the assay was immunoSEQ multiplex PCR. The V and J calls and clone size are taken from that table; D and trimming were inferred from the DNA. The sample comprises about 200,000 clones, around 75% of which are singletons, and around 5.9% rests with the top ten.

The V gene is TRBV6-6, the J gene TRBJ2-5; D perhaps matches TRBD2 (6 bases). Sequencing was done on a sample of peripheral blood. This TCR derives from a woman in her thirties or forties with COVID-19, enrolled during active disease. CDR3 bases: TGTGCCAGCACCACCGGGACTGAGGGGACCCAGTACTTC. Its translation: CASTTGTEGTQYF.